These 30 T cell receptor beta chains were all obtained from the same sample, sequenced in a study of shared clonotypes between healthy human individuals. This table comes from immunoSEQ multiplex PCR, and its TCRdb copy is limited to in-frame clones, with some not included. The sample consists of a few million clones, 85% to 95% of them appearing once. Sequencing was carried out using naive CD4+ T cells from PBMCs. Subset: CD45RA+ positively selected. The receptors were gathered from a man younger than 35 in good health. Some clones in this sample may be carry-over from other donors' samples.

The V and J genes are TRBV4-1 and TRBJ2-1; possible D gene TRBD2, 6 bases. Germline assignment: CDR1 MGHRA and CDR2 YSYEKL. This CDR3 has 15 amino acids. With 3 bases removed from V and 5 bases from J, the gap between germline ends came to 14 bases. Written as DNA, the CDR3 is TGCGCCAGCAGCCAGATGGGACTGGGAGACAATGAGCAGTTCTTC. Protein sequence: CASSQMGLGDNEQFF.

The gene calls are TRBV5-1 and TRBJ2-1; 12 positions agree with TRBD1. The CDR3 is 15 amino acids. The germline gives CDR1 SGHRS, CDR2 YFSETQ. Trimming cost V 7 bases and J 9 bases; bases outside gene matches: 11. The CDR3 bases are TGCGCCAGCGGCAACCGGGACAGGGGGCTAGGTGAGCAGTTCTTC. Translating it yields CASGNRDRGLGEQFF.

The V call is TRBV30, the J call TRBJ2-3; 15 bases are a match to TRBD2. CDR1 is GTSNPN and CDR2 is SVGIG in the germline V gene (reference sequence). The CDR3 is 19 amino acids. V trimming: 4 bases; J trimming: 2 bases; junction bases outside the gene matches: 13. The CDR3 DNA is TGTGCCTGGACCCCTGGGACTAGCGGGAGGAAGTGGACCACAGATACGCAGTATTTT. The encoded protein is CAWTPGTSGRKWTTDTQYF.

The chain is built from TRBV7-3 and TRBJ2-3, with 10 bases identical to TRBD1. The CDR3 is made up of 15 amino acids. Germline V gives CDR1 SGHTA, CDR2 FQGTGA. With 5 bases clipped from V and 4 bases from J, the junction kept 6 bases outside the gene matches. For the CDR3, the DNA is TGTGCCAGCAGCCACCCTGGGACAGGGGCAGATACGCAGTATTTT. Translated: CASSHPGTGADTQYF.

On this clone itself: Other nucleotide sequences from this sample produce the same CDR3. The rearrangement joins TRBV28 to TRBJ1-5; D is ambiguous. Germline V gene data show CDR1 as MDHEN and CDR2 as SYDVKM. There are 13 residues in the CDR3. Trimming took 6 bases from V and 5 from J, leaving 11 bases between them. The CDR3 loop reads CASSPGRYQPQHF. In DNA, the CDR3 is TGTGCCAGCAGCCCGGGCCGATATCAGCCCCAGCATTTT.

This clone showed up just once. V is TRBV19 and J is TRBJ2-7; D is unclear. Germline CDR1 LNHDA, CDR2 SQIVND (reference sequence). The CDR3 is made up of 15 amino acids. V lost 7 bases and J lost 0, with 16 bases in between. CDR3 loop: CASKPTYRSSYEQYF. In DNA, the CDR3 is TGTGCCAGTAAACCGACATATAGGAGCTCCTACGAGCAGTACTTC.

This rearrangement joins TRBV10-1 to TRBJ2-5; 9 bases are a match to TRBD2. TRBJ2-7 matches the DNA end more closely, so the J call is doubtful. The CDR3 has 15 amino acids. CDR1 and CDR2 (germline): WNHNN, SYGVQD (reference sequence). The CDR3 protein is CASSRRLAEIYEQYF. The CDR3 DNA is TGCGCCAGCAGTCGACGACTAGCGGAGATATACGAGCAGTACTTC.

V and J are TRBV7-9 and TRBJ1-2; the D gene is possibly TRBD1 (6 bases). Trimming removed 4 bases at V and 4 bases at J, with 13 bases between. Germline-derived CDR1 and CDR2 are SEHNR and FQNEAQ (reference sequence). The CDR3 sequence is 14 residues long. The CDR3 DNA reads as TGTGCCAGCAGCTATACAGGGTTACGCTATGGCTACACCTTC. Its protein product is CASSYTGLRYGYTF. The full variable domain, rest sourced from reference TRBV7-9 and TRBJ1-2, is DTGVSQNPRHKITKRGQNVTFRCDPISEHNRLYWYRQTLGQGPEFLTYFQNEAQLEKSRLLSDRFSAERPKGSFSTLEIQRTEQGDSAMYLCASSYTGLRYGYTFGSGTRLTVV.

This CDR3 is CASSLHTGGEAFF. CDR3 nucleotides: TGTGCCAGCAGCTTACACACCGGGGGTGAAGCTTTCTTT. V gene TRBV7-9 combines with J gene TRBJ1-1; the D gene is possibly TRBD1 (5 bases). CDR3 length: 13 residues. Germline V gene sequence: CDR1 SEHNR, CDR2 FQNEAQ (reference sequence). The V end was cut by 2 bases, the J end by 7 bases, with 11 bases between.

V gene TRBV5-1 combines with J gene TRBJ2-3; TRBD2 matches at 10 bases. The CDR3 length is 17 residues. Unmatched junction bases numbered 8, after V lost 0 bases and J lost 4 bases. From germline, CDR1 is SGHRS and CDR2 YFSETQ. Here the CDR3 DNA reads TGCGCCAGCAGCTTGGGTCAGCTAGCGGGAGTTGCAGATACGCAGTATTTT. Translation gives CASSLGQLAGVADTQYF.

J is TRBJ2-7 and V is TRBV11-2, with TRBD2 matching 9 bases. Germline V gene sequence: CDR1 SGHAT, CDR2 FQNNGV. The CDR3 runs 17 residues. The junction had 11 bases not matched to a gene; V was cut back by 5 bases and J by 0 bases. The CDR3 reads CASSVSASGTSSYEQYF. The CDR3 DNA is TGTGCCAGCAGCGTATCGGCTAGCGGGACTAGCTCCTACGAGCAGTACTTC. Full variable domain (missing parts from reference TRBV11-2 and TRBJ2-7): EAGVAQSPRYKIIEKRQSVAFWCNPISGHATLYWYQQILGQGPKLLIQFQNNGVVDDSQLPKDRFSAERLKGVDSTLKIQPAKLEDSAVYLCASSVSASGTSSYEQYFGPGTRLTVT.

Note on this clone: As the CDR3 is not closed by the conserved phenylalanine or tryptophan, this likely results from a read error. The DNA is omitted, as the CDR3 cannot be located on it reliably, and the CDR3 follows TCRdb's listing. The CDR3 loop is CASGLSRGRLLRL. The chain links TRBV27 to TRBJ1-2; the table's D call, TRBD1, was not checked against the DNA. The CDR3 spans 13 residues, counting both ends. Germline CDR1 reads MNHEY; CDR2 reads SMNVEV (reference sequence).

Notes on this clone: Since a much larger clone is just one base distant, this may be a read error. This CDR3 is also generated by other DNA sequences in the sample. The DNA of the CDR3 is TGTGCCAGCAGCTTAGCTTACGAGCAGTACTTC. This translates into CASSLAYEQYF. V usage is TRBV28 and J usage is TRBJ2-7; no definite D call. The length of the CDR3 is 11 residues. Germline V lookup: CDR1 MDHEN, CDR2 SYDVKM. Trimming removed 6 bases from V and 4 bases from J, with 7 bases in between. Together with reference TRBV28 and TRBJ2-7, the CDR3 gives the full variable domain: DVKVTQSSRYLVKRTGEKVFLECVQDMDHENMFWYRQDPGLGLRLIYFSYDVKMKEKGDIPEGYSVSREKKERFSLILESASTNQTSMYLCASSLAYEQYFGPGTRLTVT.

The chain has TRBV19 and TRBJ1-5, with D unclear. This CDR3 is built from 14 residues. Germline values: CDR1 LNHDA, CDR2 SQIVND (reference sequence). The ends were cut back, 1 base at V and 6 bases at J, with 10 bases in the middle. Here the CDR3 reads CASSIVREGQPQHF. DNA of the CDR3: TGTGCCAGTAGTATAGTGAGGGAAGGTCAGCCCCAGCATTTT.

The J gene is TRBJ2-6, the V gene TRBV7-8; no clear D. The length of the CDR3 is 16 residues. Trimming pared 1 base from V and 2 bases from J, leaving 9 bases between. CDR1 SGHVS and CDR2 FQNEAQ come from the germline V gene. This CDR3 is CASSLVGVAGANVLTF. The CDR3 DNA follows: TGTGCCAGCAGCTTAGTTGGGGTTGCTGGGGCCAACGTCCTGACTTTC. Full variable domain (outside the CDR3, taken from reference TRBV7-8 and TRBJ2-6): GAGVSQSPRYKVAKRGQDVALRCDPISGHVSLFWYQQALGQGPEFLTYFQNEAQLDKSGLPSDRFFAERPEGSVSTLKIQRTQQEDSAVYLCASSLVGVAGANVLTFGAGSRLTVL.

This chain links TRBV4-3 with TRBJ1-1; perhaps TRBD1 as D (6 bases). The germline CDR1 and CDR2 sequences are LGHNA and YSLEER. Trimming cost V 1 base and J 7 bases, with 13 bases left between them. The CDR3 covers 14 residues. CDR3 in amino acids: CASSQVLRGNEAFF. CDR3 nucleotides: TGCGCCAGCAGCCAAGTGTTAAGGGGGAATGAAGCTTTCTTT.

The chain employs TRBV30 and TRBJ2-3; 10 bases are shared with TRBD2. This CDR3 spans 15 amino acids. Germline V CDR1 and CDR2: GTSNPN, SVGIG (reference sequence). The ends lost 0 bases at V and 6 bases at J; junction bases unmatched: 6. The CDR3 bases are TGTGCCTGGAGTGTAGGGCTAGCGGGAGTGGATACGCAGTATTTT. Protein sequence: CAWSVGLAGVDTQYF.

The V and J genes are TRBV5-4 and TRBJ2-7; D unclear. Looked up from germline, CDR1 is SGHNT and CDR2 is YYREEE (reference sequence). Trimming took off 4 bases at V and 4 bases at J, with 21 bases between the two ends. The CDR3 has 16 residues. This CDR3 reads CASSASTGRSAYEQYF. CDR3 nucleotides: TGTGCCAGCAGCGCCTCGACTGGGCGGAGCGCATACGAGCAGTACTTC.

The J gene is TRBJ1-4, the V gene TRBV4-2; perhaps TRBD1 as D (5 bases). The CDR3 covers 14 residues. Trimming shortened V by 2 bases and J by 11 bases, and 15 bases separated the two germline ends. CDR1 is LGHNA, CDR2 YNFKEQ, per germline. Here the CDR3 DNA reads TGTGCCAGCAGCCAATCAATAGCGGGGGGTAAACTGTTTTTT. This translates into CASSQSIAGGKLFF.

The CDR3 coding sequence is TGTGCCAGCAGTGATTTGGACAGGGCGGACACTGAAGCTTTCTTT. It yields the protein CASSDLDRADTEAFF. The chain links TRBV25-1 to TRBJ1-1, with TRBD1 identical over 8 bases. CDR3 length: 15 amino acids. With V trimmed by 3 bases and J by 3 bases, 6 bases remained unmatched. CDR1 and CDR2 (germline): MGHDK, SYGVNS.

The chain couples TRBV18 to TRBJ2-2; the D is unclear. Trimming took 0 bases from V and 4 from J, leaving 6 bases between them. CDR3 length: 14 amino acids. Germline assignment: CDR1 KGHSH and CDR2 LQKENI. As DNA, the CDR3 is TGTGCCAGCTCACCACCAGTCGGCACCGGGGAGCTGTTTTTT. Protein: CASSPPVGTGELFF.

The chain is built from TRBV10-3 and TRBJ1-1; tentative D call: TRBD1 (5 bases). With 2 bases removed from V and 6 bases from J, the gap between germline ends came to 16 bases. The CDR3 contains 15 residues. The germline V gene has CDR1 ENHRY and CDR2 SYGVKD. CDR3 sequence reads: CAISEPERGPSEAFF. The CDR3 DNA reads TGTGCCATCAGTGAGCCCGAGAGGGGTCCCTCTGAAGCTTTCTTT.

The chain couples TRBV7-2 to TRBJ1-2; 10 nucleotides align to TRBD1. J gave up 8 bases and V 7 bases, and 22 bases lay outside the gene matches. This CDR3 has 18 residues. Germline V CDR1 and CDR2: SGHTA, FQGNSA. DNA of the CDR3: TGTGCCAGCACCACCATAGGGACAGGGGCACCCCGGAGGGGGGGCTACACCTTC. This gives the protein CASTTIGTGAPRRGGYTF.

V usage is TRBV28 and J usage is TRBJ1-3; D perhaps matches TRBD1 (5 bases). CDR3 size: 16 residues. Per the germline V gene, CDR1 is MDHEN and CDR2 is SYDVKM. The V end lost 1 base, the J end lost 0 bases, and 10 bases lay between the germline ends. For the CDR3, the DNA is TGTGCCAGCAGTTTATTCCCCGACAGCTCTGGAAACACCATATATTTT. Translating gives CASSLFPDSSGNTIYF.

As regards this clone: Distinct nucleotide sequences in the sample also encode this CDR3. The rearrangement joins TRBV5-1 to TRBJ2-7; D is ambiguous. The V gene's germline CDR1 is SGHRS and CDR2 YFSETQ. The CDR3 spans 12 residues. The germline V and J ends were trimmed by 0 bases and 6 bases, with 7 bases remaining between them. The CDR3 coding sequence is TGCGCCAGCAGCTTGGGGGGTGGCGAGCAGTACTTC. It yields the protein CASSLGGGEQYF.

As DNA, the CDR3 is TGTGCCAGCAGTCCTCACGGACTAGCGGGGATCACAGATACGCAGTATTTT. As protein: CASSPHGLAGITDTQYF. This chain uses TRBV28 with TRBJ2-3; 12 bases align to TRBD2. V was clipped by 5 bases and J by 2 bases; unmatched bases: 8. CDR3 size: 17 residues. CDR1 and CDR2 (germline): MDHEN, SYDVKM.

This clone came up a few times. This sequence joins TRBV30 and TRBJ1-1; D is uncertain. Trimming took off 2 bases at V and 10 bases at J, with 14 bases between the two ends. Germline V gene data show CDR1 as GTSNPN and CDR2 as SVGIG (reference sequence). The CDR3 is 12 residues long. The CDR3 nucleotides are TGTGCCTGGAGTCTCCAGGACGGGGTAGCTTTCTTT. The encoded protein is CAWSLQDGVAFF. Full variable domain (missing parts from reference TRBV30 and TRBJ1-1): SQTIHQWPATLVQPVGSPLSLECTVEGTSNPNLYWYRQAAGRGLQLLFYSVGIGQISSEVPQNLSASRPQDRQFILSSKKLLLSDSGFYLCAWSLQDGVAFFGQGTRLTVV.

V and J are TRBV9 and TRBJ2-7; 7 bases are shared with TRBD2. V lost 1 base and J lost 3; bases outside the gene matches: 4. Germline values: CDR1 SGDLS, CDR2 YYNGEE. The CDR3 runs 14 residues. In DNA form, the CDR3 reads TGTGCCAGCAGCGTAAGGGCTAGCGGCTACGAGCAGTACTTC. Its translation is CASSVRASGYEQYF.

V and J are TRBV27 and TRBJ1-1; D possibly corresponds to TRBD1 (5 bases). The V gene's germline CDR1 is MNHEY and CDR2 SMNVEV (reference sequence). Trimming removed 7 bases at V and 1 base at J, with 13 bases between. This CDR3 has 14 amino acids. CDR3 in DNA: TGTGCCAGCACCAACATGAGGGGGAACACTGAAGCTTTCTTT. Its protein is CASTNMRGNTEAFF.

On this clone: The sample has other DNA sequences that encode this CDR3 too. DNA of the CDR3: TGTGCCAGCAGTTTGGGGCTATATGGCTACACCTTC. Protein sequence: CASSLGLYGYTF. The chain has TRBV28 and TRBJ1-2; a weak D match, TRBD1 (5 bases). Deletions cut 3 bases from V and 5 bases from J, with 7 bases between. CDR1 is MDHEN, CDR2 SYDVKM, per germline. The CDR3 contains 12 residues.